This TCR beta chain was profiled in a study of vaccination effects on CD4 cells after COVID-19. Per the germline V gene, CDR1 is MGHRA and CDR2 is YSYEKL. V shed 4 bases and J shed 0 bases, with 8 bases lying between them. CDR3 length: 14 amino acids. Turning to this clone: The antigen is undetermined.

Only in-frame clones appear in the TCRdb table, and some are missing; sequencing was by immunoSEQ multiplex PCR. The data show about 20,000 clones, approximately 74% seen once. Sequencing in the ViraFEST assay came after antigen-specific CD4+ T cells had been expanded with viral peptide pools, which were used to stimulate PBMC. Following culture for around 10 days, CD4+ T cells were isolated. The infection with SARS-CoV-2 (confirmed by PCR) occurred in this person between March and December 2020. This clonotype was sampled from a human donor who had a prior SARS-CoV-2 infection. This sample comprised CD4+ T cells from PBMCs cultured with SARS-CoV-2 spike peptides, obtained before COVID-19 vaccination. V usage is TRBV4-1 and J usage is TRBJ2-3; weak D call: TRBD2 (5 bases). CDR3 in amino acids: CASSLRTSTDTQYF. CDR3 DNA: TGCGCCAGCAGCCTACGGACTAGCACAGATACGCAGTATTTT.